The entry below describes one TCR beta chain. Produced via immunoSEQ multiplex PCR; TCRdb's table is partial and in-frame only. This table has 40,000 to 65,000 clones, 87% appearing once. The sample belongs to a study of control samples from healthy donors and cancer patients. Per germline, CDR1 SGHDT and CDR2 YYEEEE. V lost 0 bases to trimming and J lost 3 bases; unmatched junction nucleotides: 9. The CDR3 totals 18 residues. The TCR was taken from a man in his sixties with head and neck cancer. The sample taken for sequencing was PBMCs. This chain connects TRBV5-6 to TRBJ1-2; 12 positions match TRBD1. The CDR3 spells CASSLEPGQGALYYGYTF. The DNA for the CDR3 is TGTGCCAGCAGCTTGGAGCCGGGACAGGGGGCATTATACTATGGCTACACCTTC.